This T cell receptor beta chain came from a study of blood T cell repertoires in COVID-19. For the study at large: COVID-19 samples collected from the United States, Italy and Spain covered acute and convalescent phases. Sources were T cells, B-cell-depleted T cells, or PBMCs; the material itself was cDNA or gDNA.

Germline V lookup: CDR1 MNHEY, CDR2 SVGAGI. Trimming cost V 8 bases and J 0 bases, with 15 bases left between them. This CDR3 has 15 residues. Original methodology: Estimates of nucleated cell counts were drawn from the amplification of reference gene primers. Sequencing used immunoSEQ multiplex PCR; TCRdb keeps in-frame clones, though not all of them. Clonal size and the V and J genes are those of that table, whereas D and trimming came from the DNA. Of about 90,000 clones in the sample, roughly 80% are singletons; the top ten hold 20% to 25%. The V and J genes are TRBV6-5 and TRBJ2-3, with D perhaps TRBD2 (5 bases). The sequenced material came from peripheral blood. This clonotype was sampled from a man older than 75 with active or convalescent COVID-19. CDR3 DNA: TGTGCCAGCGGCCCGACTACCTCTAGCACAGATACGCAGTATTTT. Residues: CASGPTTSSTDTQYF.